This passage covers 21 T cell receptor beta chains from one sample sequenced in a study of T cells in Graves' hyperthyroidism and ophthalmopathy. There were TCR beta CDR3 regions amplified from RNA transcripts. First-round RT-PCR targeting the TCR CDR3 was performed with the HTBI primer set. TCRdb reprocessed the multiplex PCR reads via MiXCR and lists one record per CDR3 protein. The table lists hundreds of thousands of distinct CDR3 sequences, approximately 14% of them singletons, with roughly 10% in the top ten. Sequenced: blood. These receptors originate from a woman under 30 with Graves' hyperthyroidism.

This clonotype was seen a handful of times. This chain uses TRBV20-1 with TRBJ2-6; D gene unclear. The V end was cut by 4 bases, the J end by 0 bases, with 7 bases between. The CDR3 sequence is 14 residues long. Germline CDR1 DFQATT, CDR2 SNEGSKA (reference sequence). CDR3 region: CSATGDSGANVLTF. The DNA of the CDR3 is TGCAGTGCTACAGGAGACTCTGGGGCCAACGTCCTGACTTTC.

There are many counts of this clonotype. The chain carries TRBV30 and TRBJ2-1; TRBD2 matches 10 bases. Germline trimming cut 3 bases from V and 7 bases from J; bases unmatched to any gene: 9. This CDR3 spans 15 amino acids. In germline, CDR1 is GTSNPN, CDR2 SVGIG (reference sequence). The chain's CDR3 is CAWSNLAGEINEQFF. CDR3 in DNA: TGTGCCTGGAGCAACCTAGCGGGAGAAATAAATGAGCAGTTCTTC. Based on the CDR3 plus reference TRBV30 and TRBJ2-1, the full variable domain is SQTIHQWPATLVQPVGSPLSLECTVEGTSNPNLYWYRQAAGRGLQLLFYSVGIGQISSEVPQNLSASRPQDRQFILSSKKLLLSDSGFYLCAWSNLAGEINEQFFGPGTRLTVL.

This clonotype was found many times. The gene calls are TRBV30 and TRBJ1-2, with D unresolved. Germline assignment: CDR1 GTSNPN and CDR2 SVGIG (reference sequence). V lost 2 bases and J 2 bases, leaving 9 bases between the germline ends. The CDR3 extends over 13 amino acids. CDR3 amino acids: CAWSPGGNYGYTF. The CDR3 region has the DNA TGTGCCTGGAGTCCAGGAGGGAACTATGGCTACACCTTC.

This clonotype was detected many times. The chain joins TRBV5-6 to TRBJ1-5; no definite D call. Trimming cost V 5 bases and J 0 bases, with 9 bases left between them. This CDR3 contains 14 residues. CDR1 and CDR2 from the germline V gene are SGHDT and YYEEEE. The CDR3 spells CASRAANSNQPQHF. In DNA form, the CDR3 reads TGTGCCAGCAGGGCGGCAAATAGCAATCAGCCCCAGCATTTT.

The gene calls are TRBV12-3 or TRBV12-4 and TRBJ2-5; D is perhaps TRBD1 (7 bases). There are 13 residues in the CDR3. V was clipped by 5 bases and J by 5 bases, with 12 bases between them. CDR3 amino acids: CASSGGGRETQYF. The DNA of the CDR3 is TGTGCCAGCAGTGGAGGGGGCCGGGAGACCCAGTACTTC.

This clonotype was found a few times. The chain recombines TRBV27 with TRBJ2-3; perhaps TRBD2 as D (7 bases). The CDR3 sequence is 15 residues long. CDR1 is MNHEY, CDR2 SMNVEV, per germline (reference sequence). V lost 1 base to trimming and J lost 4 bases, with 12 bases between them. CDR3 sequence (DNA): TGTGCCAGCAGTTTATGGGGGGGCGCATCAGATACGCAGTATTTT. This translates into CASSLWGGASDTQYF.

The V and J genes are TRBV25-1 and TRBJ2-1; 9 bases fit TRBD2. The CDR3 consists of 16 residues. J gave up 7 bases and V 8 bases, and 15 bases lay outside the gene matches. The germline V gene encodes CDR1 MGHDK and CDR2 SYGVNS. The CDR3 coding sequence is TGTGCCAGCTCCCAACATAGGCGGGAGGGCCTAAATGAGCAGTTCTTC. It encodes CASSQHRREGLNEQFF.

The sample holds a few counts of this clonotype. This sequence joins TRBV28 and TRBJ2-1, with a possible D match to TRBD2 (6 bases). CDR1 and CDR2 from the germline V gene are MDHEN and SYDVKM. Deletions cut 8 bases from V and 4 bases from J, with 18 bases between. The CDR3 sequence is 15 residues long. In DNA, the CDR3 is TGTGCCAGCGTCTTGGGGGGATGGGGATACAATGAGCAGTTCTTC. As protein: CASVLGGWGYNEQFF.

This rearrangement joins TRBV7-9 to TRBJ2-7; D not certain. Deletions cut 0 bases from V and 5 bases from J, with 5 bases between. The CDR3 has 12 amino acids. Germline CDR1 reads SEHNR; CDR2 reads FQNEAQ (reference sequence). DNA for the CDR3: TGTGCCAGCAGCTTAGCCCCAGACGAGCAGTACTTC. This encodes CASSLAPDEQYF.

The table lists this clonotype with many counts. V usage is TRBV20-1 and J usage is TRBJ2-3; 10 positions match TRBD2. V lost 6 bases and J lost 2; bases outside the gene matches: 2. The CDR3 spans 13 residues. Germline V gene lookup returns CDR1 DFQATT and CDR2 SNEGSKA (reference sequence). For the CDR3, the DNA is TGCAGTGCCACTAGCGGGAACACAGATACGCAGTATTTT. Encoded protein: CSATSGNTDTQYF.

The sample holds many counts of this clonotype. The chain carries TRBV11-2 and TRBJ2-1, with 11 bases matching TRBD2. V shed 3 bases, J shed 1 base, and the junction held 20 bases outside the gene matches. Germline V lookup: CDR1 SGHAT, CDR2 FQNNGV. There are 22 residues in the CDR3. CDR3 in DNA: TGTGCCAGCAGCTTGGTCTATCCGACTAGCGGGACCCGCCGGGGGTCCTACAATGAGCAGTTCTTC. This encodes CASSLVYPTSGTRRGSYNEQFF.

The sample holds a few counts of this clonotype. DNA of the CDR3: TGTGCCAGCAGCTTATCGGGACTCCTGCACTCCTACAATGAGCAGTTCTTC. This translates into CASSLSGLLHSYNEQFF. The chain uses TRBV7-9 and TRBJ2-1; D is possibly TRBD2 (6 bases). Germline values: CDR1 SEHNR, CDR2 FQNEAQ (reference sequence). The CDR3 totals 17 residues. The germline V and J ends were trimmed by 2 bases and 0 bases, with 14 bases remaining between them. The full variable domain, completed using reference TRBV7-9 and TRBJ2-1, is DTGVSQNPRHKITKRGQNVTFRCDPISEHNRLYWYRQTLGQGPEFLTYFQNEAQLEKSRLLSDRFSAERPKGSFSTLEIQRTEQGDSAMYLCASSLSGLLHSYNEQFFGPGTRLTVL.

This clonotype was picked up many times. The chain combines TRBV20-1 with TRBJ1-1; possibly TRBD1 for D (5 bases). The CDR3 length is 12 residues. Deletions cut 0 bases from V and 7 bases from J, with 9 bases between. Germline V CDR1 and CDR2: DFQATT, SNEGSKA (reference sequence). DNA of the CDR3: TGCAGTGCTAGAGATCGGAGGGGTGAAGCTTTCTTT. Amino acids: CSARDRRGEAFF.

The table lists this clonotype with a few counts. It may be a read error: a sequence one base away is much more abundant. The chain links TRBV11-2 to TRBJ2-7; the match to TRBD1 covers 9 bases. The CDR3 totals 14 residues. Germline CDR1 is SGHAT and CDR2 is FQNNGV. The CDR3: CASGFHGQGYEQYF. The CDR3 DNA is TGTGCCAGCGGCTTCCATGGACAGGGGTACGAGCAGTACTTC.

J is TRBJ1-2 and V is TRBV5-4; D is perhaps TRBD1 (5 bases). Germline V gene data show CDR1 as SGHNT and CDR2 as YYREEE (reference sequence). The CDR3 loop spans 14 amino acids. Trimming removed 4 bases from V and 8 bases from J, with 18 bases in between. CDR3 sequence reads: CASSPTATSKGYTF. CDR3 DNA: TGTGCCAGCAGCCCGACAGCAACCTCAAAGGGCTACACCTTC.

This clonotype was detected many times. The chain carries TRBV12-3 or TRBV12-4 and TRBJ2-5, with D hard to call. Trimming took off 3 bases at V and 5 bases at J, with 10 bases between the two ends. The length of the CDR3 is 13 residues. In DNA form, the CDR3 reads TGTGCCAGCAGTTTGAAGGGTCGGGAGACCCAGTACTTC. Protein sequence: CASSLKGRETQYF.

This clonotype occurred many times. The genes are TRBV4-1 and TRBJ1-1; unclear D gene. CDR3 length equals 14 residues. The V end lost 0 bases, the J end lost 5 bases, and 10 bases lay between the germline ends. CDR1 and CDR2 from the germline V gene are MGHRA and YSYEKL. DNA of the CDR3: TGCGCCAGCAGCCAAGATCGAAGTGGTACTGAAGCTTTCTTT. It yields the protein CASSQDRSGTEAFF.

This clonotype was picked up a small number of times. The chain combines TRBV9 with TRBJ2-7; 9 bases are shared with TRBD1. V shed 0 bases and J 1 base; nucleotides not matched to a gene: 2. CDR1 and CDR2 (germline): SGDLS, YYNGEE. The CDR3 length is 15 residues. CDR3 residues: CASSVEDRGSYEQYF. In nucleotides, the CDR3 is TGTGCCAGCAGCGTAGAGGACAGGGGATCCTACGAGCAGTACTTC.

Ten or more counts support this clonotype. This rearrangement joins TRBV27 to TRBJ2-1; 13 bases fit TRBD2. The germline V gene has CDR1 MNHEY and CDR2 SMNVEV (reference sequence). V dropped 0 bases and J dropped 5; count of bases not matched to a gene: 7. This CDR3 is built from 18 residues. CDR3 amino acids: CASSLSARTSGRDNEQFF. The CDR3 DNA is TGTGCCAGCAGTTTATCGGCCCGGACTAGCGGGAGAGACAATGAGCAGTTCTTC.

In its sample, this clonotype was seen a few times. The gene calls are TRBV4-3 and TRBJ2-3; the D is unclear. The V end was cut by 4 bases, the J end by 2 bases, with 16 bases between. This CDR3 has 16 residues. Germline V gene sequence: CDR1 LGHNA, CDR2 YSLEER. The CDR3 DNA follows: TGCGCCAGCAGCCGCCGTCCTGAGTACTACACAGATACGCAGTATTTT. This encodes CASSRRPEYYTDTQYF.

The gene calls are TRBV20-1 and TRBJ2-3; a weak D match, TRBD1 (5 bases). V was shortened by 5 bases and J by 2 bases, with 17 bases between the two germline ends. The CDR3 consists of 15 residues. CDR1 and CDR2 from the germline V gene are DFQATT and SNEGSKA (reference sequence). The CDR3 DNA sequence: TGCAGTGCTGCGCAAGGGGCGGTATTCACAGATACGCAGTATTTT. The encoded protein is CSAAQGAVFTDTQYF.